A single sample gave rise to the 13 T cell receptor beta chains below, sequenced in a study of T cell responses to AZD1222 COVID-19 vaccine. Assay used: immunoSEQ multiplex PCR; TCRdb lists only in-frame clones, some missing. The sample includes about 120,000 clones, 85% to 95% of them seen just once. Sequenced material: peripheral blood, taken 28 days after the second AZD1222 dose. The receptors derive from an adult who received the AZD1222 COVID-19 vaccine.

This chain connects TRBV28 to TRBJ1-5; 7 bases agree with TRBD1. Germline V CDR1 and CDR2: MDHEN, SYDVKM. This CDR3 contains 16 residues. V gave up 5 bases and J gave up 1 base; unmatched junction bases: 8. CDR3 coding DNA: TGTGCCAGCAGTCTCGACTCGGACAGGAGCAATCAGCCCCAGCATTTT. It codes for CASSLDSDRSNQPQHF.

V is TRBV23-1 and J is TRBJ1-1; D call uncertain. TRBV23-1 is an open reading frame, and its role is uncertain. The CDR3 spans 15 residues. The V gene lost 6 bases and the J gene lost 4 bases, with 18 bases spanning the gap. CDR3 DNA sequence: TGCGCCAGCAGCCAGTTCGGATTCATGGGCACTGAAGCTTTCTTT. Protein sequence: CASSQFGFMGTEAFF.

The chain employs TRBV5-1 and TRBJ2-1; TRBD1 matches at 7 bases. This CDR3 is built from 12 residues. Germline V gene data show CDR1 as SGHRS and CDR2 as YFSETQ. V dropped 4 bases and J dropped 9; count of bases not matched to a gene: 4. The CDR3 loop is CASSPRTGEQFF. CDR3 nucleotide sequence: TGCGCCAGCAGCCCCCGGACAGGTGAGCAGTTCTTC.

This clone was counted only a few times. The rearrangement links TRBV6-5 to TRBJ1-5, with TRBD1 identical over 7 bases. The V gene end was trimmed by 0 bases and the J gene end by 9 bases; junction bases not matched to a gene: 5. CDR3 length equals 14 residues. The germline V gene has CDR1 MNHEY and CDR2 SVGAGI. The CDR3 sequence: CASSYSTGQWPQHF. The CDR3 nucleotides read TGTGCCAGCAGTTACTCGACAGGGCAATGGCCCCAGCATTTT.

The V gene is TRBV5-1, the J gene TRBJ1-4; 9 positions agree with TRBD1. The germline V gene has CDR1 SGHRS and CDR2 YFSETQ. The CDR3 consists of 15 residues. V was clipped by 4 bases and J by 8 bases; unmatched bases: 9. CDR3 sequence: CASSLGGTGSEKLFF. The CDR3 DNA reads TGCGCCAGCAGCCTGGGGGGGACAGGGAGCGAAAAACTGTTTTTT.

The CDR3 sequence: CATSLGTGNTDTQYF. CDR3 nucleotide sequence: TGTGCCACCTCCCTGGGGACAGGCAACACAGATACGCAGTATTTT. The rearrangement links TRBV24-1 to TRBJ2-3; TRBD1 matches at 8 bases. This CDR3 has 15 amino acids. The V segment lost 9 bases and the J segment 2 bases; nucleotides outside the gene matches: 9. From germline, CDR1 is KGHDR and CDR2 SFDVKD.

The DNA of the CDR3 is TGTGCCAGCAGCCGGGGGTCAGCGGACGAGCAGTACTTC. Translation gives CASSRGSADEQYF. The chain recombines TRBV7-8 with TRBJ2-7, with D possibly TRBD2 on 6 matching bases. The CDR3 consists of 13 residues. The germline gives CDR1 SGHVS, CDR2 FQNEAQ. V was clipped by 5 bases and J by 5 bases, with 13 bases between them.

V and J are TRBV5-4 and TRBJ2-2; D possibly corresponds to TRBD1 (6 bases). CDR1 and CDR2 from the germline V gene are SGHNT and YYREEE (reference sequence). The V end lost 0 bases, the J end lost 3 bases, and 12 bases lay between the germline ends. The CDR3 consists of 16 residues. CDR3 sequence: CASSLEAGEHTGELFF. The CDR3 coding sequence is TGTGCCAGCAGCTTGGAGGCAGGGGAACACACCGGGGAGCTGTTTTTT.

The rearrangement joins TRBV27 to TRBJ1-1, with D maybe TRBD1 (5 bases). Trimming removed 4 bases from V and 4 bases from J, with 19 bases in between. CDR3 length: 16 residues. Germline values: CDR1 MNHEY, CDR2 SMNVEV (reference sequence). Here the CDR3 reads CASSWGVTSIGTEAFF. CDR3 DNA: TGTGCCAGCAGTTGGGGGGTTACCTCCATCGGCACTGAAGCTTTCTTT.

The chain employs TRBV5-6 and TRBJ1-1; D may be TRBD1 (6 bases). CDR1 and CDR2 from the germline V gene are SGHDT and YYEEEE. CDR3 length: 17 amino acids. Trimming removed 5 bases at V and 2 bases at J, with 22 bases between. Written as DNA, the CDR3 is TGTGCCAGCAGTACTCGTTTCGTAGGACAGCAAAACACTGAAGCTTTCTTT. Translated: CASSTRFVGQQNTEAFF.

This rearrangement joins TRBV27 to TRBJ1-5, with 7 positions matching TRBD1. The V gene's germline CDR1 is MNHEY and CDR2 SMNVEV (reference sequence). CDR3 length equals 17 residues. Losses at the gene ends were 7 bases for V and 0 bases for J; bases not matched to a gene: 12. The DNA for the CDR3 is TGTGCCAGCACCTCTCTAGGGGCAGGGGGTAGCAATCAGCCCCAGCATTTT. This codes for CASTSLGAGGSNQPQHF.

This chain connects TRBV6-4 to TRBJ2-3; possibly TRBD1 for D (8 bases). V lost 2 bases and J 4 bases, leaving 13 bases between the germline ends. The germline V gene has CDR1 MRHNA and CDR2 SNTAGT. The CDR3 runs to 15 residues. CDR3 residues: CASSDLQGGADTQYF. CDR3 in DNA: TGTGCCAGCAGTGACCTACAGGGGGGGGCAGATACGCAGTATTTT.

The chain carries TRBV7-2 and TRBJ1-6, with D unclear. In germline, CDR1 is SGHTA, CDR2 FQGNSA. The CDR3 spans 14 residues. The V and J ends lost 3 bases and 8 bases respectively, with 11 bases between them. The chain's CDR3 is CASSFRPDHSPLHF. CDR3 sequence (DNA): TGTGCCAGCAGCTTTAGGCCCGACCATTCACCCCTCCACTTT.